The 23 T cell receptor beta chains given below trace back to one sample, sequenced in a study of blood T cell repertoires in COVID-19. The repertoire was sequenced with immunoSEQ multiplex PCR; TCRdb's copy has only in-frame clones and lacks some. The sample has 100,000 to 140,000 clones; around 92% are singletons. The sequencing sample was made of peripheral blood. The receptors were gathered from a man aged 35-49 years with active or convalescent COVID-19.

This clone has a single count. The rearrangement joins TRBV18 to TRBJ1-4; perhaps TRBD1 as D (6 bases). The CDR3 totals 14 residues. Trimming took off 3 bases at V and 8 bases at J, with 13 bases between the two ends. Germline CDR1 KGHSH, CDR2 LQKENI. CDR3 amino acids: CASSPRQGWEKLFF. The CDR3 nucleotides are TGTGCCAGCTCACCCCGGCAGGGGTGGGAAAAACTGTTTTTT.

The V call is TRBV7-2, the J call TRBJ1-2; 10 bases match TRBD1. The CDR3 extends over 11 amino acids. The V and J ends lost 5 bases and 14 bases, in that order; junction bases with no gene match: 5. Germline CDR1 is SGHTA and CDR2 is FQGNSA. CDR3 loop: CASSIGTGETF. The DNA of the CDR3 is TGTGCCAGCAGCATTGGGACAGGGGAAACCTTC.

The rearrangement links TRBV15 to TRBJ2-2, with a weak D call TRBD2 (5 bases). The germline gives CDR1 LNHNV, CDR2 YYDKDF (reference sequence). The CDR3 is made up of 16 amino acids. Trimming stripped 11 bases from V and 2 bases from J, with 21 bases between. The CDR3 loop is CAVGRYPSPNTGELFF. The CDR3 nucleotides are TGTGCCGTAGGGAGATACCCATCCCCAAACACCGGGGAGCTGTTTTTT. The full variable domain, completed using reference TRBV15 and TRBJ2-2, is DAMVIQNPRYQVTQFGKPVTLSCSQTLNHNVMYWYQQKSSQAPKLLFHYYDKDFNNEADTPDNFQSRRPNTSFCFLDIRSPGLGDTAMYLCAVGRYPSPNTGELFFGEGSRLTVL.

This clone was seen a handful of times. V gene TRBV7-2 combines with J gene TRBJ1-1; D uncertain. The CDR3 is made up of 13 amino acids. Germline V CDR1 and CDR2: SGHTA, FQGNSA. With 2 bases removed from V and 6 bases from J, the gap between germline ends came to 10 bases. Here the CDR3 reads CASSLPVLAEAFF. CDR3 DNA: TGTGCCAGCAGCTTACCCGTTCTCGCTGAAGCTTTCTTT. Full variable domain (remainder filled in from reference TRBV7-2 and TRBJ1-1): GAGVSQSPSNKVTEKGKDVELRCDPISGHTALYWYRQSLGQGLEFLIYFQGNSAPDKSGLPSDRFSAERTGGSVSTLTIQRTQQEDSAVYLCASSLPVLAEAFFGQGTRLTVV.

The chain uses TRBV10-3 and TRBJ1-1; 7 bases agree with TRBD1. This CDR3 comprises 13 residues. CDR1 and CDR2 (germline): ENHRY, SYGVKD. The trim removed 6 bases at V and 5 bases at J, leaving 6 bases unmatched. CDR3 sequence (DNA): TGTGCCATCAGGACAGGGCGGGGAACTGAAGCTTTCTTT. It yields the protein CAIRTGRGTEAFF.

The chain couples TRBV28 to TRBJ1-2; weak D call: TRBD1 (5 bases). Trimming removed 7 bases from V and 7 bases from J, with 25 bases in between. Germline V CDR1 and CDR2: MDHEN, SYDVKM. The CDR3 is made up of 16 amino acids. The CDR3: CASNAVPGARRGGYTF. CDR3 nucleotide sequence: TGTGCCAGCAACGCGGTCCCGGGCGCAAGAAGGGGTGGCTACACCTTC.

The V and J genes are TRBV19 and TRBJ2-1; 8 nucleotides match TRBD1. This CDR3 region has 14 residues. The J segment lost 8 bases and the V segment lost 4 bases, leaving 7 bases of the junction unmatched. Germline CDR1 is LNHDA and CDR2 is SQIVND (reference sequence). The CDR3 loop is CASSRTTGDYEQFF. DNA for the CDR3: TGTGCCAGTAGTAGGACGACAGGGGATTATGAGCAGTTCTTC. Full variable domain (rest looked up from reference TRBV19 and TRBJ2-1): DGGITQSPKYLFRKEGQNVTLSCEQNLNHDAMYWYRQDPGQGLRLIYYSQIVNDFQKGDIAEGYSVSREKKESFPLTVTSAQKNPTAFYLCASSRTTGDYEQFFGPGTRLTVL.

In its sample, this clone was seen once. V and J are TRBV4-1 and TRBJ2-3; possible D gene TRBD2, 5 bases. CDR3 length: 15 amino acids. V lost 1 base to trimming and J lost 4 bases, with 12 bases between them. Germline CDR1 is MGHRA and CDR2 is YSYEKL. CDR3 sequence (DNA): TGCGCCAGCAGCCAAGGAGGTTACGGGGCAGATACGCAGTATTTT. Translated: CASSQGGYGADTQYF.

The chain employs TRBV19 and TRBJ1-6, with 7 nucleotides matching TRBD1. V was pared by 6 bases and J by 4 bases, with 12 bases of the junction left unmatched. The germline CDR1 and CDR2 sequences are LNHDA and SQIVND (reference sequence). The CDR3 consists of 17 residues. The CDR3 DNA sequence: TGTGCCAGTAGCACAAAAACCGGGACAGCATATAATTCACCCCTCCACTTT. Translating it yields CASSTKTGTAYNSPLHF.

The CDR3 sequence: CASRGQGLTEAFF. In DNA form, the CDR3 reads TGTGCCAGCAGGGGACAGGGGCTAACTGAAGCTTTCTTT. The chain links TRBV25-1 to TRBJ1-1; TRBD1 matches at 10 bases. With 6 bases clipped from V and 5 bases from J, the junction kept 3 bases outside the gene matches. The CDR3 totals 13 residues. The V gene's germline CDR1 is MGHDK and CDR2 SYGVNS. The full variable domain, completed using reference TRBV25-1 and TRBJ1-1, is EADIYQTPRYLVIGTGKKITLECSQTMGHDKMYWYQQDPGMELHLIHYSYGVNSTEKGDLSSESTVSRIRTEHFPLTLESARPSHTSQYLCASRGQGLTEAFFGQGTRLTVV.

The chain combines TRBV5-1 with TRBJ2-1, with a tentative D call TRBD2 (6 bases). From germline, CDR1 is SGHRS and CDR2 YFSETQ. The CDR3 totals 15 residues. The V and J ends lost 0 bases and 2 bases respectively, with 9 bases between them. The CDR3 region is CASSLVAEAYNEQFF. Written as DNA, the CDR3 is TGCGCCAGCAGCTTGGTAGCGGAAGCCTACAATGAGCAGTTCTTC.

The rearrangement links TRBV9 to TRBJ2-7; TRBD1 agrees at 8 bases. Looked up from germline, CDR1 is SGDLS and CDR2 is YYNGEE. Trimming cost V 4 bases and J 1 base; bases outside gene matches: 7. The CDR3 length is 15 residues. Here the CDR3 reads CASSLGTGFSYEQYF. The CDR3 region has the DNA TGTGCCAGCAGCCTAGGGACAGGTTTTTCCTACGAGCAGTACTTC.

The chain is built from TRBV10-2 and TRBJ2-3, with D unresolved. CDR1 is WSHSY, CDR2 SAAADI, per germline. The CDR3 sequence is 12 residues long. V was shortened by 4 bases and J by 6 bases, with 8 bases between the two germline ends. CDR3 sequence (DNA): TGCGCCAGCAGTGCCGCGAGGGATACGCAGTATTTT. Translation: CASSAARDTQYF.

This clone was detected only once. The rearrangement links TRBV19 to TRBJ2-3; 8 bases are a match to TRBD2. Germline lookup yields CDR1 LNHDA and CDR2 SQIVND (reference sequence). This CDR3 is 15 amino acids long. The trim removed 2 bases at V and 2 bases at J, leaving 3 bases unmatched. The CDR3 spells CASSIRGRNTDTQYF. The CDR3 DNA is TGTGCCAGTAGTATACGCGGGAGGAACACAGATACGCAGTATTTT.

This rearrangement joins TRBV27 to TRBJ2-1; 8 bases match TRBD2. V shed 2 bases, J shed 9 bases, and the junction held 6 bases outside the gene matches. The CDR3 is 14 residues long. Germline V gene sequence: CDR1 MNHEY, CDR2 SMNVEV (reference sequence). In nucleotides, the CDR3 is TGTGCCAGCAGTTTAAGCGGGAGAGTCGGTGAGCAGTTCTTC. Translation gives CASSLSGRVGEQFF.

This clone was recorded once. This chain joins TRBV5-1 and TRBJ1-2; D is perhaps TRBD1 (5 bases). Trimming removed 5 bases from V and 0 bases from J, with 14 bases in between. Germline-derived CDR1 and CDR2 are SGHRS and YFSETQ. The length of the CDR3 is 15 residues. The CDR3 loop reads CASSRGTQANYGYTF. The CDR3 nucleotides are TGCGCCAGCAGTAGGGGAACCCAGGCTAACTATGGCTACACCTTC.

The sample holds a few counts of this clone. The genes are TRBV28 and TRBJ2-7; 8 bases are shared with TRBD2. Germline V lookup: CDR1 MDHEN, CDR2 SYDVKM. This CDR3 has 14 residues. The ends lost 8 bases at V and 6 bases at J; junction bases unmatched: 12. CDR3: CASQTSGARAEQYF. Here the CDR3 DNA reads TGTGCCAGCCAAACTAGCGGAGCCCGTGCCGAGCAGTACTTC. The whole variable domain, filled in from reference TRBV28 and TRBJ2-7, reads DVKVTQSSRYLVKRTGEKVFLECVQDMDHENMFWYRQDPGLGLRLIYFSYDVKMKEKGDIPEGYSVSREKKERFSLILESASTNQTSMYLCASQTSGARAEQYFGPGTRLTVT.

V is TRBV7-9 and J is TRBJ2-7; 7 bases line up with TRBD2. Germline CDR1 is SEHNR and CDR2 is FQNEAQ (reference sequence). The CDR3 loop spans 16 amino acids. Losses at the gene ends were 5 bases for V and 1 base for J; bases not matched to a gene: 11. CDR3 protein: CASSPLGAGVSYEQYF. DNA for the CDR3: TGTGCCAGCAGCCCCTTGGGTGCGGGAGTGTCCTACGAGCAGTACTTC.

J is TRBJ2-1 and V is TRBV19; D perhaps matches TRBD2 (7 bases). Germline V lookup: CDR1 LNHDA, CDR2 SQIVND (reference sequence). Trimming left V 3 bases short and J 2 bases short, with 11 bases between. This CDR3 contains 15 residues. CDR3 DNA sequence: TGTGCCAGTAGTATGAGGGGGGGAACCTACAATGAGCAGTTCTTC. Translating gives CASSMRGGTYNEQFF.

V is TRBV19 and J is TRBJ1-1; D is unclear. CDR3 length equals 15 residues. The germline V gene has CDR1 LNHDA and CDR2 SQIVND (reference sequence). The V end was cut by 3 bases, the J end by 0 bases, with 11 bases between. The CDR3 DNA reads as TGTGCCAGTAGTATGAACGGACTCTTGAACACTGAAGCTTTCTTT. This codes for CASSMNGLLNTEAFF.

This rearrangement joins TRBV5-6 to TRBJ1-6, with TRBD1 matching over 9 bases. This CDR3 contains 18 residues. The germline gives CDR1 SGHDT, CDR2 YYEEEE. J was trimmed by 0 bases and V by 4 bases; bases with no gene match: 8. The CDR3 DNA is TGTGCCAGCAGCGCCCGGACAGGGGCAAGCTCCTATAATTCACCCCTCCACTTT. Protein sequence: CASSARTGASSYNSPLHF.

The chain carries TRBV14 and TRBJ2-7; 7 nucleotides match TRBD2. Germline trimming cut 1 base from V and 5 bases from J; bases unmatched to any gene: 2. In germline, CDR1 is SGHDN, CDR2 FVKESK. The CDR3 is 13 amino acids. The CDR3 protein is CASSQVGGDEQYF. The CDR3 coding sequence is TGTGCCAGCAGCCAAGTGGGGGGGGACGAGCAGTACTTC.

The V call is TRBV11-3, the J call TRBJ2-1; D unclear. CDR3 length equals 14 residues. The germline V and J ends were trimmed by 0 bases and 8 bases, with 11 bases remaining between them. Germline CDR1 is SGHNT and CDR2 is YENEEA. The CDR3 protein is CASSLDSDSYEQFF. CDR3 in DNA: TGTGCCAGCAGCTTAGATTCCGATAGTTATGAGCAGTTCTTC.